These 28 T cell receptor beta chains originate from one sample sequenced in a study of blood T cell repertoires in COVID-19. TCRdb's table, derived via immunoSEQ multiplex PCR, lists solely in-frame clones and lacks some. Counted here are about 64,000 clones, about 88% occurring once; the ten biggest clones make up approximately 3.9%. Material for sequencing was peripheral blood. Receptors originate from a man aged 65-85 years with acute or convalescent COVID-19.

This chain uses TRBV4-1 with TRBJ1-6, with D unclear. The V gene's germline CDR1 is MGHRA and CDR2 YSYEKL. Trimming removed 1 base at V and 3 bases at J, with 4 bases between. The length of the CDR3 is 14 residues. In nucleotides, the CDR3 is TGCGCCAGCAGCCAAGCCTACTATAATTCACCCCTCCACTTT. Its protein is CASSQAYYNSPLHF.

V usage is TRBV6-1 and J usage is TRBJ1-6, with a tentative D call TRBD1 (5 bases). Germline CDR1 reads MNHNS; CDR2 reads SASEGT. This CDR3 spans 16 amino acids. Trimming took off 4 bases at V and 0 bases at J, with 10 bases between the two ends. CDR3 loop: CASSARGASYNSPLHF. CDR3 nucleotides: TGTGCCAGCAGTGCCCGCGGGGCCTCCTATAATTCACCCCTCCACTTT.

The V call is TRBV2, the J call TRBJ1-6, with D tentatively TRBD1 (5 bases). The CDR3 has 16 residues. Germline CDR1 and CDR2: SNHLY and FYNNEI. The V gene lost 4 bases and the J gene lost 6 bases, with 16 bases spanning the gap. CDR3 sequence: CASSVGGIASNSPLHF. The CDR3 DNA follows: TGTGCCAGCAGTGTCGGGGGGATCGCGAGTAATTCACCCCTCCACTTT.

Here the CDR3 DNA reads TGTGCCAGCAGCCTAACTTATGCGCACGAGCAGTACTTC. Amino acids: CASSLTYAHEQYF. V is TRBV27 and J is TRBJ2-7; D is unclear. V was shortened by 6 bases and J by 5 bases, with 14 bases between the two germline ends. The germline CDR1 and CDR2 sequences are MNHEY and SMNVEV (reference sequence). The CDR3 totals 13 residues.

This sequence joins TRBV19 and TRBJ1-5, with D possibly TRBD1 on 5 matching bases. Germline V CDR1 and CDR2: LNHDA, SQIVND (reference sequence). This CDR3 comprises 16 residues. V lost 3 bases to trimming and J lost 0 bases, with 12 bases between them. CDR3 nucleotide sequence: TGTGCCAGTAGTATTGGGGCAGACCTTAGCAATCAGCCCCAGCATTTT. The encoded protein is CASSIGADLSNQPQHF.

The chain uses TRBV28 and TRBJ2-2; maybe TRBD2 (6 bases). Germline V gene sequence: CDR1 MDHEN, CDR2 SYDVKM. This CDR3 comprises 13 residues. V was clipped by 8 bases and J by 4 bases, with 11 bases between them. The CDR3 is CASFREVTGELFF. The CDR3 DNA reads TGTGCCAGCTTCAGGGAGGTCACCGGGGAGCTGTTTTTT.

The chain combines TRBV18 with TRBJ2-7, with TRBD1 matching 7 bases. The CDR3 spans 16 residues. V lost 0 bases to trimming and J lost 4 bases; unmatched junction nucleotides: 9. The germline V gene has CDR1 KGHSH and CDR2 LQKENI. The CDR3 sequence: CASSPPNRGLTYEQYF. The CDR3 DNA follows: TGTGCCAGCTCACCACCGAACAGGGGATTAACTTACGAGCAGTACTTC. The full variable domain, completed using reference TRBV18 and TRBJ2-7, is NAGVMQNPRHLVRRRGQEARLRCSPMKGHSHVYWYRQLPEEGLKFMVYLQKENIIDESGMPKERFSAEFPKEGPSILRIQQVVRGDSAAYFCASSPPNRGLTYEQYFGPGTRLTVT.

This clone was found once. V usage is TRBV7-9 and J usage is TRBJ2-7, with D possibly being TRBD1 (6 bases). CDR3 length: 16 amino acids. Looked up from germline, CDR1 is SEHNR and CDR2 is FQNEAQ (reference sequence). V was pared by 5 bases and J by 2 bases, with 19 bases between. The CDR3 bases are TGTGCCAGCAGCCCTGGGTGGACAGAGAGCCCCTACGAGCAGTACTTC. As protein: CASSPGWTESPYEQYF.

The chain has TRBV10-1 and TRBJ2-1; TRBD1 might be the D (6 bases). Deletions cut 0 bases from V and 5 bases from J, with 14 bases between. Germline CDR1 is WNHNN and CDR2 is SYGVQD (reference sequence). CDR3 length: 16 amino acids. The CDR3 region is CASSESGTNTNNEQFF. In DNA, the CDR3 is TGCGCCAGCAGTGAGTCGGGGACAAACACTAACAATGAGCAGTTCTTC.

The chain couples TRBV30 to TRBJ1-2, with D perhaps matching TRBD1 (5 bases). Germline CDR1 is GTSNPN and CDR2 is SVGIG (reference sequence). The CDR3 covers 13 residues. Trimming pared 0 bases from V and 4 bases from J, leaving 9 bases between. Here the CDR3 reads CAWSVARAYGYTF. The CDR3 bases are TGTGCCTGGAGTGTCGCCAGGGCCTATGGCTACACCTTC.

This chain joins TRBV4-3 and TRBJ2-1, with 13 positions matching TRBD2. This CDR3 contains 16 residues. J gave up 12 bases and V 4 bases, and 12 bases lay outside the gene matches. Germline CDR1 is LGHNA and CDR2 is YSLEER. This CDR3 is CASSRLGTSGVMGQFF. The CDR3 DNA sequence: TGCGCCAGCAGCCGTCTAGGGACTAGCGGGGTAATGGGGCAGTTCTTC.

The rearrangement links TRBV12-3 or TRBV12-4 to TRBJ2-1; 8 bases fit TRBD1. Trimming took 2 bases from V and 9 from J; bases not matched to a gene: 3. This CDR3 is built from 13 residues. CDR3 region: CASSLWTGSEQFF. For the CDR3, the DNA is TGTGCCAGCAGTTTATGGACAGGGAGTGAGCAGTTCTTC.

This chain links TRBV9 with TRBJ2-3; no reliable D call. This CDR3 comprises 14 residues. In germline, CDR1 is SGDLS, CDR2 YYNGEE. Trimming stripped 0 bases from V and 2 bases from J, with 7 bases between. The CDR3 sequence is CASSVGATTDTQYF. The CDR3 coding sequence is TGTGCCAGCAGCGTAGGGGCCACCACAGATACGCAGTATTTT.

This chain connects TRBV24-1 to TRBJ1-3; possibly TRBD1 for D (5 bases). CDR3 size: 16 residues. Germline V gene data show CDR1 as KGHDR and CDR2 as SFDVKD. Trimming removed 0 bases at V and 2 bases at J, with 10 bases between. CDR3 in amino acids: CATSDLKGLTGNTIYF. CDR3 nucleotides: TGTGCCACCAGTGATTTGAAGGGGTTGACTGGAAACACCATATATTTT.

This chain connects TRBV6-5 to TRBJ1-2; 8 bases are shared with TRBD1. The V and J ends lost 5 bases and 8 bases, in that order; junction bases with no gene match: 4. This CDR3 has 12 amino acids. CDR1 is MNHEY and CDR2 is SVGAGI in the germline V gene. The CDR3 is CASSPTGVGYTF. The CDR3 nucleotides are TGTGCCAGCAGTCCGACAGGGGTCGGCTACACCTTC.

The chain is built from TRBV30 and TRBJ1-1; D is uncertain. Trimming removed 0 bases from V and 1 base from J, with 6 bases in between. The CDR3 consists of 13 residues. The germline CDR1 and CDR2 sequences are GTSNPN and SVGIG (reference sequence). The CDR3 reads CAWSVQRNTEAFF. The CDR3 DNA sequence: TGTGCCTGGAGTGTACAAAGGAACACTGAAGCTTTCTTT.

The genes are TRBV6-2 or TRBV6-3 and TRBJ1-2, with 8 bases fitting TRBD1. V was pared by 6 bases and J by 8 bases, with 14 bases of the junction left unmatched. CDR3 length: 15 amino acids. Germline V gives CDR1 MNHEY, CDR2 SVGEGT. CDR3 bases: TGTGCCAGCAGCTCTACTGAGTGGACAGGGCAAGGCTACACCTTC. Its translation is CASSSTEWTGQGYTF.

V and J are TRBV29-1 and TRBJ2-1, with 16 bases aligning to TRBD2. Germline V gene lookup returns CDR1 SQVTM and CDR2 ANQGSEA. The V and J ends lost 7 bases and 0 bases, in that order; junction bases with no gene match: 6. This CDR3 has 17 residues. This chain's CDR3 is CSGRGLAGGPSYNEQFF. Here the CDR3 DNA reads TGCAGCGGGAGGGGACTAGCGGGGGGGCCCTCCTACAATGAGCAGTTCTTC.

The V call is TRBV7-2, the J call TRBJ2-7; TRBD2 matches 7 bases. The germline V gene has CDR1 SGHTA and CDR2 FQGNSA. The CDR3 has 14 amino acids. The V gene end was trimmed by 3 bases and the J gene end by 6 bases; junction bases not matched to a gene: 8. CDR3 sequence reads: CASSFSGGTREQYF. CDR3 DNA: TGTGCCAGCAGCTTTTCGGGGGGAACGCGCGAGCAGTACTTC.

This chain's CDR3 is CASSQGSAGQGLLNTEAFF. The CDR3 region has the DNA TGCGCCAGCAGCCAAGGATCGGCCGGACAGGGTCTTCTAAACACTGAAGCTTTCTTT. The chain couples TRBV4-1 to TRBJ1-1; the match to TRBD1 covers 8 bases. The ends lost 1 base at V and 2 bases at J; junction bases unmatched: 15. In germline, CDR1 is MGHRA, CDR2 YSYEKL. This CDR3 is 19 amino acids long.

The J gene is TRBJ1-6, the V gene TRBV27, with TRBD1 matching 7 bases. This CDR3 is built from 15 residues. Losses at the gene ends were 6 bases for V and 2 bases for J; bases not matched to a gene: 4. Germline CDR1 and CDR2: MNHEY and SMNVEV (reference sequence). CDR3 protein: CASSTGTAYNSPLHF. The CDR3 nucleotides read TGTGCCAGCAGCACCGGGACAGCCTATAATTCACCCCTCCACTTT.

The gene calls are TRBV30 and TRBJ2-6; possible D gene TRBD1, 5 bases. Germline CDR1 reads GTSNPN; CDR2 reads SVGIG (reference sequence). V dropped 2 bases and J dropped 0 bases, with 11 bases sitting between them. The CDR3 has 16 amino acids. The CDR3 is CAWSRTMSSGANVLTF. CDR3 nucleotide sequence: TGTGCCTGGAGTCGGACAATGAGCTCTGGGGCCAACGTCCTGACTTTC.

The chain has TRBV6-2 or TRBV6-3 and TRBJ1-2; a weak D match, TRBD1 (5 bases). V was trimmed by 5 bases and J by 5 bases, leaving 12 bases between them. The CDR3 contains 13 residues. CDR1 is MNHEY and CDR2 is SVGEGT in the germline V gene. CDR3: CASSPDKGYGYTF. The CDR3 nucleotides read TGTGCCAGCAGTCCGGACAAGGGTTATGGCTACACCTTC.

This clone appeared a few times. The chain is built from TRBV1 and TRBJ2-7; no check of the table's D call, TRBD2, against the DNA was made. TRBV1 is shown as a pseudogene. This CDR3 is built from 14 residues. This CDR3 reads CTSSQGGRAYEQYF. The DNA for the CDR3 is TGCACCAGCAGCCAGGGGGGGCGGGCCTACGAGCAGTACTTC.

The chain carries TRBV7-9 and TRBJ1-2; 12 bases are a match to TRBD1. V dropped 5 bases and J dropped 7; count of bases not matched to a gene: 5. CDR1 is SEHNR, CDR2 FQNEAQ, per germline (reference sequence). The CDR3 loop spans 14 amino acids. For the CDR3, the DNA is TGTGCCAGCAGCACCGGGACAGGGGGCTTTGGCTACACCTTC. It specifies CASSTGTGGFGYTF.

The chain employs TRBV19 and TRBJ1-5; maybe TRBD1 (5 bases). CDR1 LNHDA and CDR2 SQIVND come from the germline V gene (reference sequence). The CDR3 is made up of 15 amino acids. V was shortened by 7 bases and J by 11 bases, with 24 bases between the two germline ends. In DNA form, the CDR3 reads TGTGCCAGTACCTCAATAGGGGAAGGGAAGATAGCCCAGCATTTT. This translates into CASTSIGEGKIAQHF.

The chain combines TRBV2 with TRBJ1-2; possible D gene TRBD1, 6 bases. Trimming removed 4 bases from V and 3 bases from J, with 27 bases in between. This CDR3 has 19 residues. The V gene's germline CDR1 is SNHLY and CDR2 FYNNEI. The CDR3 protein is CASSVRRDTRRGNHYGYTF. CDR3 sequence (DNA): TGTGCCAGCAGTGTCAGGCGCGATACCCGCAGGGGTAATCACTATGGCTACACCTTC.

The rearrangement links TRBV4-3 to TRBJ1-2; no clear D. Trimming took 0 bases from V and 7 from J, leaving 15 bases between them. The germline V gene encodes CDR1 LGHNA and CDR2 YSLEER. The CDR3 runs to 15 residues. Written as DNA, the CDR3 is TGCGCCAGCAGCCAAGATCGGGGATATCTACTTGGCTACACCTTC. Protein sequence: CASSQDRGYLLGYTF.